The sequence of this TCR beta chain was determined in a study of T cell changes during pregnancy in multiple sclerosis. Sequencing used immunoSEQ multiplex PCR; TCRdb keeps in-frame clones, though not all of them. The sample lists around 50,000 clones, around 87% occurring once. This CDR3 has 14 amino acids. Germline V gives CDR1 MNHNY, CDR2 SVGAGI (reference sequence). The V gene lost 4 bases and the J gene lost 4 bases, with 11 bases spanning the gap. The receptor comes from a female donor with multiple sclerosis, enrolled in a pregnancy study. The sequences come from CD8+ T cells from peripheral blood mononuclear cells, collected in the second trimester of pregnancy. This chain connects TRBV6-6 to TRBJ1-5; weak D call: TRBD1 (5 bases). CDR3 in DNA: TGTGCCAGCAGTTTAGTGACAGATAATCAGCCCCAGCATTTT. It codes for CASSLVTDNQPQHF.